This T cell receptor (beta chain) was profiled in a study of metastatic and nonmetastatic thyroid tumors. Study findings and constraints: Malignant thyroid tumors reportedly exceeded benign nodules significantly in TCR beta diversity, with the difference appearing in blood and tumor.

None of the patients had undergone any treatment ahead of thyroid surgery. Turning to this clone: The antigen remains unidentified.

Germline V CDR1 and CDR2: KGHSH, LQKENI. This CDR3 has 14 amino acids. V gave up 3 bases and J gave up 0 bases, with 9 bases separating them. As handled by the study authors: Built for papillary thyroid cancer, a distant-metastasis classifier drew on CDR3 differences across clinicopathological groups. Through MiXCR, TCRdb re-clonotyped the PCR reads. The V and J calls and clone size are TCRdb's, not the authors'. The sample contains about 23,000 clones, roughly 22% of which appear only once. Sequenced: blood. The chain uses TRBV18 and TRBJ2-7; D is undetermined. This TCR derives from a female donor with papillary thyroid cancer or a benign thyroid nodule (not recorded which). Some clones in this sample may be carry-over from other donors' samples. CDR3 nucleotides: TGTGCCAGCTCACCCCCCGACGGCTCCTACGAGCAGTACTTC. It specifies CASSPPDGSYEQYF.